This T cell receptor beta chain came from a study of blood T cell repertoires in COVID-19 (TCRdb year 2020). About the investigation overall: Samples from collaborators originated in the United States, Italy and Spain and spanned both the acute and convalescent phases of COVID-19. The repertoires were released in a freely available public database intended as a resource for research on the immune response to SARS-CoV-2. Nearly every sample came with metadata listing a de-identified subject ID, COVID-19 status, age in years and sex. Where available, HLA class I and class II types were obtained from metadata supplied by the sample provider rather than from assay-based typing. The dataset comprised deeply sampled blood TCRbeta repertoires from subjects exposed to, actively infected with, or recovered from COVID-19. Samples came from the ongoing ImmuneRACE study (first 160 participants) plus 1,254 subjects from 6 global collaborators. The prospective study material was composed of cDNA or gDNA derived from T cells, B-cell-depleted T cells, or PBMCs. Paper-wide results and their limitations: How much clinical and demographic metadata was included differed by source and by participant, and the metadata was provided uncurated.

The CDR3, cysteine through phenylalanine, is 14 amino acids long. The DNA shown is the 42-base CDR3, in frame from base 1. V and J lose 0 bases and 2 bases, and a span of 8 bases separates them. CDR1 and CDR2 are read off the germline V gene (reference sequence) as LNHDA and SQIVND. Notes on this clone: What antigen it recognizes has not been identified. The input lacks base qualities; no much larger clone sits a single base away.

Participants in the prospective study were enrolled through a virtual design, were aged roughly 18 to 90 years, and lived in approximately 25 United States geographic areas. In the prospective study, cohorts were assigned on the basis of participant-reported clinical history obtained from a screening survey and a study questionnaire. Recovered participants in ImmuneRACE Cohort 3 were defined by two consecutive negative NP/OP PCR tests, clearance by a healthcare professional, or resolution of symptoms. Each participant in the prospective study had whole blood, serum and a nasopharyngeal or oropharyngeal swab collected by mobile phlebotomists. Additional blood draws and questionnaires over an approximately two-month period could optionally be provided by prospective study participants. Before DNA extraction, blood samples from the prospective study were shipped at room temperature or frozen. TCRbeta CDR3 regions were amplified from genomic DNA using the immunoSEQ Assay, a bias-controlled multiplex PCR. From the authors' description of their analysis: Nucleated cell counts per sample were estimated from amplification of reference gene primers within the assay. Sequence reads were collapsed and filtered to measure the absolute abundance of every unique TCRbeta CDR3 rearrangement. For each sample, productive Simpson clonality was calculated by taking the square root of Simpson's diversity index across productive rearrangements. This is the immuneACCESS table as TCRdb keeps it, with only in-frame sequences that have V and J called. A part of the clones is gone; compared with another copy, unresolved V genes explain less than half, and the rest is unexplained. The V and J calls and the clone size are those of that table, but D and trimming were determined from the DNA. The sample table lists hundreds of thousands of clones, 75% to 90% of them with a count of one. Of the sample, 1.1% is held by the ten largest clones.

Sample: PBMCs or T cells enriched from blood (not recorded which). The receptor was isolated from a man aged 25 to 40 who had recovered from COVID-19. The rearranged chain carries TRBV19 and TRBJ2-7, with a tentative D gene TRBD1 over 6 matching bases. The DNA is as follows: TGTGCCAGTAGTATAGACAGGGGCACCTACGAGCAGTACTTC. The translation is CASSIDRGTYEQYF.